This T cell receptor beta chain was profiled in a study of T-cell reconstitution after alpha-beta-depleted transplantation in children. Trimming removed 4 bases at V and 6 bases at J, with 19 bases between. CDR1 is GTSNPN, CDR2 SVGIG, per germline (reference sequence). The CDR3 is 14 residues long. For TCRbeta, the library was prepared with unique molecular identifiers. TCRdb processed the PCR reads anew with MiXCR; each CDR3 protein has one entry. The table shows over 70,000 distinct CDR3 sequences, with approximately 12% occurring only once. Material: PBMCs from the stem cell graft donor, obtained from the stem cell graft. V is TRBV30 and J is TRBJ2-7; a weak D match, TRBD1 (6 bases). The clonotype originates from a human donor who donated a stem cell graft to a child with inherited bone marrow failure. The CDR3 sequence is CAWKADSLYIEQYF. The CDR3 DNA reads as TGTGCCTGGAAGGCGGACAGCCTCTATATCGAGCAGTACTTC.